These 15 T cell receptor beta chains were sequenced from one sample in a study of T-cell memory formation after mild COVID-19. A single record per CDR3 protein comes from TCRdb applying MiXCR to the 5' RACE reads. The data hold about 340,000 distinct CDR3 sequences, with 10% to 15% observed a single time. The specimen sequenced was PBMCs or a T cell subset sorted from them (not recorded which). The source is a man younger than 35 who had mild COVID-19 (a few samples of this study predate the infection). Cell type and time point are not known.

In this sample, this clonotype turned up a few times. This chain uses TRBV11-2 with TRBJ2-3, with TRBD2 as a possible D gene (5 bases). The germline CDR1 and CDR2 sequences are SGHAT and FQNNGV. V gave up 2 bases and J gave up 0 bases, with 18 bases separating them. The CDR3 contains 18 residues. The DNA of the CDR3 is TGTGCCAGCAGCTTATTTCGTGGGGAGAGACATAGCACAGATACGCAGTATTTT. Its translation: CASSLFRGERHSTDTQYF.

The V and J genes are TRBV18 and TRBJ2-1; TRBD1 agrees at 9 bases. The CDR3 length is 16 residues. V gave up 6 bases and J gave up 5 bases; unmatched junction bases: 11. Per the germline V gene, CDR1 is KGHSH and CDR2 is LQKENI. The CDR3 DNA sequence: TGTGCCAGCTCCTCGACCCGGACAGGGGATGACAATGAGCAGTTCTTC. It yields the protein CASSSTRTGDDNEQFF.

This clonotype was seen only a few times. The chain links TRBV7-3 to TRBJ1-1; D not resolved. Germline assignment: CDR1 SGHTA and CDR2 FQGTGA. The CDR3 contains 14 residues. The ends were cut back, 5 bases at V and 10 bases at J, with 20 bases in the middle. CDR3 residues: CASSPREDGLGAFF. The CDR3 nucleotides are TGTGCCAGCAGCCCAAGAGAGGACGGCCTAGGAGCTTTCTTT.

This clonotype was counted only a few times. J is TRBJ2-5 and V is TRBV20-1, with a possible D match to TRBD2 (5 bases). The length of the CDR3 is 13 residues. V was shortened by 0 bases and J by 5 bases, with 10 bases between the two germline ends. CDR1 is DFQATT and CDR2 is SNEGSKA in the germline V gene (reference sequence). CDR3 DNA: TGCAGTGCTAGAGACGGGGATAAGGAGACCCAGTACTTC. It is translated as CSARDGDKETQYF.

Ten or more counts support this clonotype. The chain has TRBV6-1 and TRBJ2-3, with 13 bases aligning to TRBD2. The CDR3 has 16 amino acids. Germline values: CDR1 MNHNS, CDR2 SASEGT. Trimming took 8 bases from V and 0 from J; bases not matched to a gene: 5. The CDR3 DNA follows: TGTGCCAGCCGGACTAGCGGGGGACCAAGCACAGATACGCAGTATTTT. Translation gives CASRTSGGPSTDTQYF.

This clonotype was detected ten times or more. The chain carries TRBV5-1 and TRBJ1-1; 7 positions match TRBD1. V shed 6 bases, J shed 10 bases, and the junction held 21 bases outside the gene matches. This CDR3 spans 16 amino acids. Per the germline V gene, CDR1 is SGHRS and CDR2 is YFSETQ. The CDR3 protein is CASTPKGQEDSRGAFF. CDR3 sequence (DNA): TGCGCCAGCACCCCTAAAGGACAGGAAGATAGTCGTGGAGCTTTCTTT.

The sample holds a few counts of this clonotype. The chain carries TRBV7-3 and TRBJ2-5; D might be TRBD1 (6 bases). Germline CDR1 and CDR2: SGHTA and FQGTGA. The CDR3 runs 13 residues. V lost 5 bases and J lost 4, with 11 bases in between. CDR3 residues: CASSVQGSETQYF. CDR3 DNA: TGTGCCAGCAGCGTACAGGGTTCAGAGACCCAGTACTTC. Full variable domain (outside the CDR3, taken from reference TRBV7-3 and TRBJ2-5): GAGVSQTPSNKVTEKGKYVELRCDPISGHTALYWYRQSLGQGPEFLIYFQGTGAADDSGLPNDRFFAVRPEGSVSTLKIQRTERGDSAVYLCASSVQGSETQYFGPGTRLLVL.

This clonotype was seen more than once but under ten times. V usage is TRBV7-3 and J usage is TRBJ2-1; tentatively, D is TRBD1 or TRBD2 (5 bases each). V was shortened by 4 bases and J by 8 bases, with 12 bases between the two germline ends. CDR3 length: 13 amino acids. Germline CDR1 and CDR2: SGHTA and FQGTGA. CDR3 sequence: CASSSVGVDEQFF. CDR3 in DNA: TGTGCCAGCAGCTCTGTGGGGGTCGATGAGCAGTTCTTC.

The sample holds many counts of this clonotype. V gene TRBV6-6 combines with J gene TRBJ2-6; D might be TRBD1 or TRBD2, each matching 5 bases. V was cut by 0 bases and J by 0 bases, with 6 bases left in between. The germline CDR1 and CDR2 sequences are MNHNY and SVGAGI (reference sequence). This CDR3 has 16 amino acids. The DNA for the CDR3 is TGTGCCAGCAGTTACTCGGGGGACTCTGGGGCCAACGTCCTGACTTTC. Translated: CASSYSGDSGANVLTF.

This clonotype was counted a few times. This chain connects TRBV6-2 or TRBV6-3 to TRBJ2-1; D unresolved. From germline, CDR1 is MNHEY and CDR2 SVGEGT. The germline V and J ends were trimmed by 9 bases and 10 bases, with 19 bases remaining between them. This CDR3 comprises 13 residues. CDR3 in amino acids: CASTKSPREEQFF. The CDR3 coding sequence is TGTGCCAGTACAAAGTCCCCCCGTGAAGAGCAGTTCTTC.

The rearrangement uses TRBV5-1 and TRBJ2-1; D not certain. Germline V gene data show CDR1 as SGHRS and CDR2 as YFSETQ. Trimming stripped 2 bases from V and 5 bases from J, with 14 bases between. This CDR3 has 15 amino acids. The CDR3 DNA sequence: TGCGCCAGCAGCTTCTTCCTATATGGGAACAATGAGCAGTTCTTC. This sequence encodes CASSFFLYGNNEQFF.

V usage is TRBV20-1 and J usage is TRBJ2-3; 11 nucleotides agree with TRBD2. Germline lookup yields CDR1 DFQATT and CDR2 SNEGSKA (reference sequence). The CDR3 runs to 14 residues. CDR3 in amino acids: CSGRSGGASYTQYF. The CDR3 region has the DNA TGCAGCGGCCGTAGCGGGGGGGCGAGCTATACGCAGTATTTT.

This clonotype came up a few times. V is TRBV25-1 and J is TRBJ2-6; D might be TRBD2 (6 bases). Germline V lookup: CDR1 MGHDK, CDR2 SYGVNS. The CDR3 consists of 18 residues. Trimming shortened V by 6 bases and J by 4 bases, and 22 bases separated the two germline ends. Here the CDR3 DNA reads TGTGCCAGCAGCGACGGGAGACAAGGTCCCTCGGGGGCCAACGTCCTGACTTTC. It yields the protein CASSDGRQGPSGANVLTF.

J is TRBJ2-7 and V is TRBV6-6; 8 nucleotides agree with TRBD2. The CDR3 totals 16 residues. V shed 0 bases and J 3 bases; nucleotides not matched to a gene: 7. Germline CDR1 MNHNY, CDR2 SVGAGI (reference sequence). Written as DNA, the CDR3 is TGTGCCAGCAGTTACTCGGGGCGGGGGGCTTTCTACGAGCAGTACGTC. Its protein is CASSYSGRGAFYEQYV.

The chain has TRBV6-1 and TRBJ2-7; 8 bases fit TRBD2. This CDR3 spans 16 amino acids. Germline trimming cut 5 bases from V and 4 bases from J; bases unmatched to any gene: 13. The V gene's germline CDR1 is MNHNS and CDR2 SASEGT. The chain's CDR3 is CASSSWVGTSGYEQYV. DNA for the CDR3: TGTGCCAGCAGTTCTTGGGTAGGAACTAGCGGATACGAGCAGTACGTC.